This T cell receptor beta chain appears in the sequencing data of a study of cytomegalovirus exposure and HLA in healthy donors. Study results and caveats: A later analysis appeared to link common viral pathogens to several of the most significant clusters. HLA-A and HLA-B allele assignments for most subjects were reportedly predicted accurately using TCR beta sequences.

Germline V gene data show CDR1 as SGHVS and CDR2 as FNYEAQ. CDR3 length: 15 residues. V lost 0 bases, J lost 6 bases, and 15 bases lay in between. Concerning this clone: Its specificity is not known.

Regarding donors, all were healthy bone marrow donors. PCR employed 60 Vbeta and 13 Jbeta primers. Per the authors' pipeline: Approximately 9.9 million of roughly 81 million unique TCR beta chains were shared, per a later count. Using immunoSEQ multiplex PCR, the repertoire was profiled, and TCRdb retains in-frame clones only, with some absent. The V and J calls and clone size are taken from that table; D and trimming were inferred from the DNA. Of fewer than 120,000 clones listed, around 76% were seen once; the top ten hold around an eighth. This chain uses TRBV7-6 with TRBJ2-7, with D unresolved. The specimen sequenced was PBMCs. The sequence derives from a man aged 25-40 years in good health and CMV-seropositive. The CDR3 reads CASSLAMGFTLEQYF. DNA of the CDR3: TGTGCCAGCAGCTTAGCAATGGGCTTTACCCTCGAGCAGTACTTC.